A selection of T cell receptor beta chains follows, all from one sample in a study of blood T cells in healthy people across ages. TCRdb redid the calling of the 5' RACE reads with MiXCR, one entry per CDR3 protein. Among about 750,000 distinct CDR3 sequences, about 55% were seen once, and the ten largest hold approximately 40%. Material for sequencing was blood. All receptors come from an elderly man in good health. CDR3s include the opening cysteine and the closing phenylalanine or tryptophan. Fields, in order: V gene, D gene, J gene, clone size, CDR3 DNA, CDR3 protein. D genes are given only for firm matches. Clone size, where shown, is once, few, many, or a class for clones that have expanded.

V: TRBV6-2/TRBV6-3
D: NA
J: TRBJ2-1
size: NA
DNA: TGTGCCAGCAGTGACCAGGGTCCCCTAACCTACAATGAGCAGTTCTTC
CDR3: CASSDQGPLTYNEQFF

V: TRBV6-6
D: NA
J: TRBJ2-7
size: few
DNA: TGTGCCAGCAGTCCAAGCCGGACAATTTTCGGCGAGCAGTACTTC
CDR3: CASSPSRTIFGEQYF

V: TRBV11-2
D: NA
J: TRBJ1-4
size: NA
DNA: TGTGCCAGCACCCTTCCCTCGGGAATCCCTATGTTTTTT
CDR3: CASTLPSGIPMFF

V: TRBV27
D: TRBD1
J: TRBJ2-7
size: NA
DNA: TGTGCCAGCAGCTATACAGGGGGTACTCTCTCCTACGAGCAGTACTTC
CDR3: CASSYTGGTLSYEQYF

V: TRBV5-1
D: NA
J: TRBJ1-2
size: NA
DNA: TGCGCCAGCAGCTTGGAGGACAGAAGCTATGGCTACACCTTC
CDR3: CASSLEDRSYGYTF

V: TRBV7-2
D: NA
J: TRBJ1-6
size: NA
DNA: TGTGCCAGCAGCGACTATATCAGAGGCTCCTATAATTCACCCCTCCACTTT
CDR3: CASSDYIRGSYNSPLHF

V: TRBV5-1
D: NA
J: TRBJ2-3
size: few
DNA: TGCGCCAGCAGCACGGGGTCCATAGAGCACAGATACGCGTATTTT
CDR3: CASSTGSIEHRYAYF

V: TRBV27
D: NA
J: TRBJ2-7
size: few
DNA: TGTGCCAGCAGTTCTGGGCTTTGGCACGACGAGCAGTACTTC
CDR3: CASSSGLWHDEQYF

V: TRBV20-1
D: TRBD2
J: TRBJ2-3
size: NA
DNA: TGCAGTGCTAGAGATCCCCAGCGGGAGCGCAGATACGCGTATTTT
CDR3: CSARDPQRERRYAYF

V: TRBV20-1
D: TRBD1
J: TRBJ1-5
size: NA
DNA: TGCAGTGCTAGGGGGACAGGGGGCAATCAGCCCCAGCATTTT
CDR3: CSARGTGGNQPQHF

V: TRBV28
D: TRBD2
J: TRBJ2-3
size: NA
DNA: TGTGCCAGCATCCATAGCGGGGGGTTAACGCAGTATTTT
CDR3: CASIHSGGLTQYF

V: TRBV25-1
D: NA
J: TRBJ1-4
size: NA
DNA: TGTGCCAGCAGTAGTGAGGAGGAGATTGAAAAACTGTTTTTT
CDR3: CASSSEEEIEKLFF

V: TRBV7-2
D: NA
J: TRBJ1-5
size: once
DNA: TGTGCCAGCAGCTTAGCGGTGGGGGTTGGCAATCAGCCCCAGCATTTT
CDR3: CASSLAVGVGNQPQHF

V: TRBV10-2
D: TRBD2
J: TRBJ2-7
size: NA
DNA: TGCGCCAGCAGTGATCCGGGGCTAGCGGTTACCTACGAGCAGTACTTC
CDR3: CASSDPGLAVTYEQYF

V: TRBV12-3/TRBV12-4
D: TRBD1
J: TRBJ1-2
size: NA
DNA: TGTGCCAGCAGTGGAGGACAGGGTTTCTATGGCTACACCTTC
CDR3: CASSGGQGFYGYTF

V: TRBV5-5
D: TRBD1
J: TRBJ2-4
size: few
DNA: TGTGCCAGCAGCTTGGAAACCCCTCGACAGGGGCGCGCCATTCAGTACTTC
CDR3: CASSLETPRQGRAIQYF

V: TRBV10-1
D: TRBD1
J: TRBJ2-1
size: NA
DNA: TGCGCCAGCAGTGACTACCGGGACAGGGGCCACAATGAGCAGTTCTTC
CDR3: CASSDYRDRGHNEQFF

V: TRBV2
D: TRBD2
J: TRBJ2-1
size: NA
DNA: TGTGCCAGCAGTTTTACCACTAGCGGGAGGACGAATGAGCAGTTCTTC
CDR3: CASSFTTSGRTNEQFF

V: TRBV4-1
D: TRBD2
J: TRBJ2-1
size: NA
DNA: TGCGCCAGCAGGCCCCTCCGGACTAGCGGAGACTCCTACAATGAGCAGTTCTTC
CDR3: CASRPLRTSGDSYNEQFF

V: TRBV12-3/TRBV12-4
D: TRBD1
J: TRBJ1-4
size: NA
DNA: TGTGCCAGCAGTCCTTCCGGGACAGGGGACGAAAAACTGTTTTTT
CDR3: CASSPSGTGDEKLFF

V: TRBV7-9
D: TRBD2
J: TRBJ2-1
size: NA
DNA: TGTGCCAGCAGCTTCGGGCAGGGAGGGTACTTC
CDR3: CASSFGQGGYF

V: TRBV27
D: NA
J: TRBJ2-1
size: few
DNA: TGTGCCAGCAGTAGCAGGGTCCCCTACAATGAGCAGTTCTTC
CDR3: CASSSRVPYNEQFF

V: TRBV6-5
D: NA
J: TRBJ1-2
size: NA
DNA: TGTGCCAGCAGTTCCCGCCGACGCGAGAACGATGGCTACACCTTC
CDR3: CASSSRRRENDGYTF

V: TRBV7-9
D: TRBD1
J: TRBJ1-2
size: NA
DNA: TGTGCCAGCAGCCCAGGGGACAGGTCTAACTATGGCTACACCTTC
CDR3: CASSPGDRSNYGYTF

V: TRBV2
D: TRBD2
J: TRBJ2-1
size: few
DNA: TGTGCCAGCAGTGCTCCGAGCGGGAGCCCCCGTGAGCAGTTCTTC
CDR3: CASSAPSGSPREQFF

V: TRBV7-9
D: TRBD1
J: TRBJ2-7
size: many
DNA: TGTGCCAGCAGCTCCCAGGGGGCCAGCTCCTACGAGCAGTACTTC
CDR3: CASSSQGASSYEQYF

V: TRBV9
D: NA
J: TRBJ2-3
size: few
DNA: TGTGCCAGCAGCGTAGCGCCGGGGGCCGCAGATACGCAGTATTTT
CDR3: CASSVAPGAADTQYF

V: TRBV7-9
D: TRBD2
J: TRBJ2-5
size: NA
DNA: TGTGCCAGCAGCTTAGCGCGGCCTAGCGGCGGAGAGACCCAGTACTTC
CDR3: CASSLARPSGGETQYF

V: TRBV12-3/TRBV12-4
D: NA
J: TRBJ2-5
size: few
DNA: TGTGCCAGCAGTTTTCCTCGTGGGACCCAGTACTTC
CDR3: CASSFPRGTQYF

V: TRBV3-1
D: NA
J: TRBJ1-1
size: few
DNA: TGTGCCAGCAGCCGGAACAGGGAACCCACTGAAGCTTTCTTT
CDR3: CASSRNREPTEAFF

V: TRBV25-1
D: TRBD1
J: TRBJ2-4
size: NA
DNA: TGTGCCAGCATGGGGACAGGAGCCTACGTGCAGTACTTC
CDR3: CASMGTGAYVQYF

V: TRBV27
D: TRBD1
J: TRBJ1-2
size: NA
DNA: TGTGCCAGCAGTTTAGGTCGGCGGGACAGGGGACCCTACACCTTC
CDR3: CASSLGRRDRGPYTF

V: TRBV9
D: TRBD2
J: TRBJ2-1
size: NA
DNA: TGTGCCAGCAGCGCGCAGCTAGCGGGGGCCTTAGGCGAGCAGTTCTTC
CDR3: CASSAQLAGALGEQFF

V: TRBV20-1
D: NA
J: TRBJ2-4
size: NA
DNA: TGCAGTGCTAGAACCCCCACCGGGAACAAAAACATTCAGTACTTC
CDR3: CSARTPTGNKNIQYF

V: TRBV29-1
D: NA
J: TRBJ1-2
size: once
DNA: TGCAGCACCTTTGGGGGCCACTCCGCTAACTATGGCTACACCTTC
CDR3: CSTFGGHSANYGYTF

V: TRBV27
D: TRBD2
J: TRBJ2-7
size: many
DNA: TGTGCCAGCAGTCGTAGCGGGAGTAGGGATGAGCAGTACTTC
CDR3: CASSRSGSRDEQYF

V: TRBV24-1
D: NA
J: TRBJ2-7
size: NA
DNA: TGTGCCACCAGTGATTTGTCAGGGTTCGAGCAGTACTTC
CDR3: CATSDLSGFEQYF

V: TRBV20-1
D: NA
J: TRBJ1-1
size: NA
DNA: TGCAGTGCTAGAGATCAGGCCAGGGAGATGTATACTGAAGCTTTCTTT
CDR3: CSARDQAREMYTEAFF

V: TRBV6-1
D: NA
J: TRBJ1-2
size: once
DNA: TGTGCCAGCAGCCCCTACAACGGAGGTGGCTACACCTTC
CDR3: CASSPYNGGGYTF

V: TRBV28
D: NA
J: TRBJ2-7
size: NA
DNA: TGTGCCAGCAGTTTGTCTGGAATCTACGAGCAGTACTTC
CDR3: CASSLSGIYEQYF

V: TRBV21-1
D: NA
J: TRBJ2-3
size: few
DNA: TGTGCCACCCCACCGTCTGGGCGCAACACAGATACGCAGTATTTT
CDR3: CATPPSGRNTDTQYF

V: TRBV11-1
D: TRBD2
J: TRBJ2-5
size: few
DNA: TGTGCCAGCGGCTTCGGGGTAGCGGGAGTAAGTGAGCAGTACTTC
CDR3: CASGFGVAGVSEQYF

V: TRBV2
D: NA
J: TRBJ2-7
size: NA
DNA: TGTGCCAGCAGTGAAGCGCCAGGGTATCGCGAGCAGTACTTC
CDR3: CASSEAPGYREQYF